A single sample gave rise to the 27 T cell receptor beta chains below, sequenced in a study of cytomegalovirus exposure and HLA in healthy donors (dated by TCRdb to 2016 to 2017). The protocol used for the library was the immunoSEQ multiplex PCR assay. For the multiplex PCR, a mixture combining 60 forward primers for TCR Vbeta segments and 13 reverse primers for TCR Jbeta segments was used. Here the immuneACCESS table is served through TCRdb, limited to in-frame sequences with V and J called. Missing clones are a known gap in these copies; in checked studies unresolved V genes cover under half, and the rest lacks a known reason. Across this sample there are 150,000 to 200,000 clones, with approximately 70% seen only once. The biggest ten clones account for less than 2.5% of the sample. Material: PBMCs. The receptor source for this set is a human donor in good health.

This clone appeared a single time. The chain recombines TRBV28 with TRBJ1-2; tentatively, D is TRBD1 (6 bases). Trimming took off 8 bases at V and 8 bases at J, with 21 bases between the two ends. The CDR3 covers 14 residues. Germline CDR1 MDHEN, CDR2 SYDVKM. Here the CDR3 reads CASSPRGQGNGYTF. CDR3 coding DNA: TGTGCCAGCTCCCCCCGCGGGCAGGGGAACGGCTACACCTTC.

The chain employs TRBV11-3 and TRBJ2-2; a weak D match, TRBD2 (5 bases). Between the trimmed V and J ends, which lost 5 bases and 7 bases, there was a span of 14 bases. Looked up from germline, CDR1 is SGHNT and CDR2 is YENEEA. The CDR3 has 14 amino acids. The CDR3 sequence is CASSPREGIGELFF. The DNA for the CDR3 is TGTGCCAGCAGCCCCCGGGAAGGAATCGGGGAGCTGTTTTTT.

This clone occurred a few times. This sequence joins TRBV6-1 and TRBJ1-1; maybe TRBD1 (6 bases). Looked up from germline, CDR1 is MNHNS and CDR2 is SASEGT. The CDR3 is 13 amino acids. V dropped 5 bases and J dropped 4 bases, with 11 bases sitting between them. CDR3 sequence (DNA): TGTGCCAGCAGTAGGGGGATGGTCACTGAAGCTTTCTTT. As protein: CASSRGMVTEAFF.

The chain has TRBV5-1 and TRBJ1-1; 7 bases are shared with TRBD1. Germline V gene data show CDR1 as SGHRS and CDR2 as YFSETQ. This CDR3 has 13 amino acids. Trimming removed 3 bases from V and 8 bases from J; junction bases left unmatched: 7. In DNA, the CDR3 is TGCGCCAGCAGCTCCAACCGGGACAGAGAAGCTTTCTTT. Translating it yields CASSSNRDREAFF.

This clone was counted between two and nine times. CDR3 sequence reads: CASSYTGNTIYF. As DNA, the CDR3 is TGTGCCAGCAGTTATACTGGAAACACCATATATTTT. The chain employs TRBV6-1 and TRBJ1-3; D call uncertain. The germline V and J ends were trimmed by 5 bases and 2 bases, with 4 bases remaining between them. Germline V lookup: CDR1 MNHNS, CDR2 SASEGT. This CDR3 has 12 amino acids.

This clone was seen more than once but under ten times. The chain carries TRBV15 and TRBJ2-7; TRBD1 agrees at 9 bases. From germline, CDR1 is LNHNV and CDR2 YYDKDF (reference sequence). The trim removed 3 bases at V and 3 bases at J, leaving 9 bases unmatched. The CDR3 contains 16 residues. CDR3 DNA sequence: TGTGCCACCAGCAGCCATGCCGGGACAGGGTACTACGAGCAGTACTTC. It translates to CATSSHAGTGYYEQYF. The full variable domain, completed using reference TRBV15 and TRBJ2-7, is DAMVIQNPRYQVTQFGKPVTLSCSQTLNHNVMYWYQQKSSQAPKLLFHYYDKDFNNEADTPDNFQSRRPNTSFCFLDIRSPGLGDTAMYLCATSSHAGTGYYEQYFGPGTRLTVT.

The V and J genes are TRBV7-2 and TRBJ1-2; D not certain. The CDR3 consists of 13 residues. The germline gives CDR1 SGHTA, CDR2 FQGNSA. V was clipped by 1 base and J by 8 bases, with 11 bases between them. CDR3 coding DNA: TGTGCCAGCAGCTTAGGCCGGACTATAGGCTACACCTTC. This gives the protein CASSLGRTIGYTF. Full variable domain (rest looked up from reference TRBV7-2 and TRBJ1-2): GAGVSQSPSNKVTEKGKDVELRCDPISGHTALYWYRQSLGQGLEFLIYFQGNSAPDKSGLPSDRFSAERTGGSVSTLTIQRTQQEDSAVYLCASSLGRTIGYTFGSGTRLTVV.

The genes are TRBV5-1 and TRBJ1-1; perhaps TRBD1 as D (5 bases). The CDR3 runs 14 residues. V was pared by 4 bases and J by 1 base, with 11 bases between. The germline gives CDR1 SGHRS, CDR2 YFSETQ. The CDR3 sequence is CASSRQGQNTEAFF. The CDR3 nucleotides read TGCGCCAGCAGCCGTCAGGGCCAGAACACTGAAGCTTTCTTT.

This sequence joins TRBV27 and TRBJ1-1; 8 bases line up with TRBD1. Germline V gene lookup returns CDR1 MNHEY and CDR2 SMNVEV (reference sequence). V shed 3 bases and J 10 bases; nucleotides not matched to a gene: 13. The CDR3 length is 15 residues. The CDR3 region has the DNA TGTGCCAGCAGTTTTACCGGGACAGGAGGCGGGTTAGCTTTCTTT. Translation: CASSFTGTGGGLAFF.

The chain joins TRBV5-1 to TRBJ1-1; no definite D call. Trimming took 2 bases from V and 4 from J, leaving 15 bases between them. The CDR3 loop spans 15 amino acids. Germline V CDR1 and CDR2: SGHRS, YFSETQ. The CDR3 bases are TGCGCCAGCAGCTTCCTCGGAGGCGAGGGCACTGAAGCTTTCTTT. It translates to CASSFLGGEGTEAFF.

This clone has just a few counts. The V gene is TRBV19, the J gene TRBJ2-1; 11 bases are a match to TRBD1. Looked up from germline, CDR1 is LNHDA and CDR2 is SQIVND (reference sequence). With V trimmed by 3 bases and J by 5 bases, 15 bases remained unmatched. The CDR3 spans 19 residues. The CDR3 protein is CASSIGQGAPGLVNNEQFF. The CDR3 DNA follows: TGTGCCAGTAGTATCGGACAGGGGGCGCCTGGATTGGTCAACAATGAGCAGTTCTTC.

The rearrangement links TRBV15 to TRBJ1-3, with D uncertain. CDR1 and CDR2 from the germline V gene are LNHNV and YYDKDF (reference sequence). The CDR3 extends over 15 amino acids. V lost 5 bases and J lost 0, with 11 bases in between. The CDR3 DNA is TGTGCCACCAGCTCCCTGACATCCTCTGGAAACACCATATATTTT. Its translation is CATSSLTSSGNTIYF. Complete variable domain (other parts from reference TRBV15 and TRBJ1-3): DAMVIQNPRYQVTQFGKPVTLSCSQTLNHNVMYWYQQKSSQAPKLLFHYYDKDFNNEADTPDNFQSRRPNTSFCFLDIRSPGLGDTAMYLCATSSLTSSGNTIYFGEGSWLTVV.

Remarks on this clone: The sample has other DNA sequences that encode this CDR3 too. V and J are TRBV19 and TRBJ1-2; no reliable D call. The CDR3 is 12 residues long. With 2 bases removed from V and 8 bases from J, the gap between germline ends came to 9 bases. Germline V gene sequence: CDR1 LNHDA, CDR2 SQIVND (reference sequence). CDR3 coding DNA: TGTGCCAGTAGTATACGCGGCGGGGGCTACACCTTC. Translated: CASSIRGGGYTF.

The rearrangement uses TRBV7-2 and TRBJ1-1; D is undetermined. The CDR3 is 13 amino acids. Germline CDR1 reads SGHTA; CDR2 reads FQGNSA. V was trimmed by 1 base and J by 3 bases, leaving 6 bases between them. The DNA of the CDR3 is TGTGCCAGCAGCTTAGAGTCGGACACTGAAGCTTTCTTT. It encodes CASSLESDTEAFF.

The chain joins TRBV6-1 to TRBJ1-5, with D tentatively TRBD1 (6 bases). The CDR3 sequence is 13 residues long. Trimming took off 8 bases at V and 4 bases at J, with 12 bases between the two ends. Germline V CDR1 and CDR2: MNHNS, SASEGT. Written as DNA, the CDR3 is TGTGCCAGCGGGAGGGGGGTTAATCAGCCCCAGCATTTT. Translating gives CASGRGVNQPQHF.

This chain uses TRBV19 with TRBJ2-3; 14 bases are shared with TRBD2. This CDR3 contains 16 residues. The J segment lost 2 bases and the V segment lost 7 bases, leaving 5 bases of the junction unmatched. From germline, CDR1 is LNHDA and CDR2 SQIVND (reference sequence). The CDR3 DNA reads TGTGCCAGTACTAGACTAGCGGGGGGGAACACAGATACGCAGTATTTT. Translating gives CASTRLAGGNTDTQYF. Full variable domain (rest looked up from reference TRBV19 and TRBJ2-3): DGGITQSPKYLFRKEGQNVTLSCEQNLNHDAMYWYRQDPGQGLRLIYYSQIVNDFQKGDIAEGYSVSREKKESFPLTVTSAQKNPTAFYLCASTRLAGGNTDTQYFGPGTRLTVL.

J is TRBJ2-3 and V is TRBV9; TRBD2 aligns across 9 bases. Germline CDR1 reads SGDLS; CDR2 reads YYNGEE. The CDR3 has 13 residues. Trimming took 8 bases from V and 4 from J; bases not matched to a gene: 5. CDR3 nucleotide sequence: TGTGCCAGATGTGCTAGCGGGGCAGATACGCAGTATTTT. This gives the protein CARCASGADTQYF.

This clone appeared a single time. V gene TRBV18 combines with J gene TRBJ2-7, with D perhaps matching TRBD2 (6 bases). Germline loops: CDR1 KGHSH, CDR2 LQKENI. The CDR3 consists of 12 residues. The ends were cut back, 4 bases at V and 4 bases at J, with 8 bases in the middle. The CDR3 DNA sequence: TGTGCCAGCTCACTACTAGCTTACGAGCAGTACTTC. Translated: CASSLLAYEQYF.

The rearrangement links TRBV5-4 to TRBJ2-7; a weak D match, TRBD1 (6 bases). Deletions cut 3 bases from V and 2 bases from J, with 18 bases between. There are 16 residues in the CDR3. Germline V gives CDR1 SGHNT, CDR2 YYREEE (reference sequence). CDR3 amino acids: CASSSPRGTSAYEQYF. CDR3 nucleotides: TGTGCCAGCAGCTCCCCAAGGGGGACATCAGCCTACGAGCAGTACTTC.

This clone was observed a few times. This rearrangement joins TRBV18 to TRBJ1-5; D is perhaps TRBD1 (5 bases). There are 14 residues in the CDR3. CDR1 KGHSH and CDR2 LQKENI come from the germline V gene. Trimming removed 1 base at V and 5 bases at J, with 9 bases between. This CDR3 is CASSPRAGDQPQHF. The CDR3 DNA reads TGTGCCAGCTCACCACGGGCGGGGGATCAGCCCCAGCATTTT.

CDR3 sequence: CASSIRDRFYEQYF. CDR3 DNA: TGTGCCAGTAGTATACGGGACAGATTCTACGAGCAGTACTTC. The genes are TRBV19 and TRBJ2-7; 7 bases line up with TRBD1. The CDR3 totals 14 residues. V was pared by 2 bases and J by 3 bases, with 4 bases of the junction left unmatched. CDR1 and CDR2 from the germline V gene are LNHDA and SQIVND (reference sequence).

The chain employs TRBV7-3 and TRBJ2-1; D might be TRBD2 (6 bases). This CDR3 has 15 residues. Trimming took 5 bases from V and 5 from J, leaving 16 bases between them. Per germline, CDR1 SGHTA and CDR2 FQGTGA. In DNA form, the CDR3 reads TGTGCCAGCAGCCTATCCGGGGGTAGCCACAATGAGCAGTTCTTC. This gives the protein CASSLSGGSHNEQFF. Full variable domain (remainder filled in from reference TRBV7-3 and TRBJ2-1): GAGVSQTPSNKVTEKGKYVELRCDPISGHTALYWYRQSLGQGPEFLIYFQGTGAADDSGLPNDRFFAVRPEGSVSTLKIQRTERGDSAVYLCASSLSGGSHNEQFFGPGTRLTVL.

The chain has TRBV30 and TRBJ1-3, with TRBD1 matching 7 bases. V was clipped by 0 bases and J by 1 base; unmatched bases: 3. The CDR3 consists of 15 residues. CDR1 is GTSNPN and CDR2 is SVGIG in the germline V gene (reference sequence). CDR3 protein: CAWSVGQDSGNTIYF. DNA of the CDR3: TGTGCCTGGAGTGTCGGACAGGATTCTGGAAACACCATATATTTT. Full variable domain (missing parts from reference TRBV30 and TRBJ1-3): SQTIHQWPATLVQPVGSPLSLECTVEGTSNPNLYWYRQAAGRGLQLLFYSVGIGQISSEVPQNLSASRPQDRQFILSSKKLLLSDSGFYLCAWSVGQDSGNTIYFGEGSWLTVV.

V gene TRBV6-1 combines with J gene TRBJ2-1; TRBD2 aligns across 11 bases. Trimming took 4 bases from V and 6 from J; bases not matched to a gene: 17. The CDR3 totals 19 residues. The germline V gene has CDR1 MNHNS and CDR2 SASEGT. CDR3 in amino acids: CASSVIAGGQAPVLNEQFF. CDR3 DNA: TGTGCCAGCAGTGTCATAGCGGGGGGGCAAGCTCCAGTACTCAATGAGCAGTTCTTC.

This clone was detected only a few times. V gene TRBV2 combines with J gene TRBJ2-7; 8 nucleotides align to TRBD2. Germline V gives CDR1 SNHLY, CDR2 FYNNEI. V dropped 6 bases and J dropped 0; count of bases not matched to a gene: 10. The CDR3 length is 16 residues. CDR3 in amino acids: CASRGAREGSSYEQYF. For the CDR3, the DNA is TGTGCCAGCAGGGGGGCTCGGGAGGGCAGCTCCTACGAGCAGTACTTC.

The chain has TRBV5-4 and TRBJ2-3; TRBD2 matches 10 bases. Germline V gene sequence: CDR1 SGHNT, CDR2 YYREEE (reference sequence). There are 15 residues in the CDR3. The V and J ends lost 2 bases and 14 bases, in that order; junction bases with no gene match: 14. CDR3 amino acids: CASSFLLAGPALRYF. CDR3 sequence (DNA): TGTGCCAGCAGCTTTCTACTAGCGGGACCCGCACTACGGTATTTT.

This clone was seen more than once but under ten times. This chain uses TRBV6-1 with TRBJ1-3; the D gene is possibly TRBD1 (6 bases). The germline CDR1 and CDR2 sequences are MNHNS and SASEGT. The CDR3 is 15 residues long. The V end was cut by 4 bases, the J end by 2 bases, with 12 bases between. CDR3 sequence (DNA): TGTGCCAGCAGTGGGGTCAGGGGAGCTGGAAACACCATATATTTT. Its translation is CASSGVRGAGNTIYF.